These 27 T cell receptor beta chains came from one sample sequenced in a study of T cells in Graves' hyperthyroidism and ophthalmopathy. Amplification of TCR beta CDR3 regions was performed using RNA transcripts as template. The HTBI set primed first-round TCR CDR3 RT-PCR. TCRdb analysed the multiplex PCR reads with MiXCR anew, one entry per CDR3 protein. The table records hundreds of thousands of distinct CDR3 sequences, roughly 18% of them present only once. The specimen was blood. The receptors shown here come from a man in his forties with Graves' hyperthyroidism.

This clonotype was recorded at least ten times. The rearrangement links TRBV7-9 to TRBJ2-2; TRBD2 matches at 7 bases. V dropped 4 bases and J dropped 0; count of bases not matched to a gene: 5. The CDR3 extends over 16 amino acids. Germline loops: CDR1 SEHNR, CDR2 FQNEAQ (reference sequence). The CDR3 reads CASSSGAGANTGELFF. In DNA, the CDR3 is TGTGCCAGCAGCTCAGGCGCGGGGGCGAACACCGGGGAGCTGTTTTTT.

This clonotype has a count of ten or more. This chain connects TRBV5-1 to TRBJ2-3, with TRBD1 matching 7 bases. The V and J ends lost 3 bases and 1 base, in that order; junction bases with no gene match: 8. The CDR3 covers 16 residues. Germline assignment: CDR1 SGHRS and CDR2 YFSETQ. CDR3 coding DNA: TGCGCCAGCAGCTCGGGGCTGACAGGGCGCACAGATACGCAGTATTTT. Protein: CASSSGLTGRTDTQYF. Supplemented by reference TRBV5-1 and TRBJ2-3, the full variable domain reads KAGVTQTPRYLIKTRGQQVTLSCSPISGHRSVSWYQQTPGQGLQFLFEYFSETQRNKGNFPGRFSGRQFSNSRSEMNVSTLELGDSALYLCASSSGLTGRTDTQYFGPGTRLTVL.

The CDR3 sequence is CSARDSKGGNYNSPLHF. In DNA, the CDR3 is TGCAGTGCTAGAGATTCCAAGGGCGGTAATTATAATTCACCCCTCCACTTT. J is TRBJ1-6 and V is TRBV20-1; D ambiguous. V lost 0 bases and J 4 bases, leaving 16 bases between the germline ends. Germline V gene data show CDR1 as DFQATT and CDR2 as SNEGSKA (reference sequence). CDR3 size: 17 residues.

This clonotype was detected only a few times. The gene calls are TRBV20-1 and TRBJ1-2; no definite D call. V was pared by 4 bases and J by 5 bases, with 14 bases between. CDR3 length: 13 residues. Germline CDR1 reads DFQATT; CDR2 reads SNEGSKA (reference sequence). The CDR3 nucleotides read TGCAGTGCTAACGAGGGCTCCCGGTATGGCTACACCTTC. Translation: CSANEGSRYGYTF.

This chain joins TRBV7-2 and TRBJ2-7; D remains unclear. This CDR3 contains 13 residues. Trimming took 2 bases from V and 1 from J, leaving 6 bases between them. The germline CDR1 and CDR2 sequences are SGHTA and FQGNSA. The CDR3 is CASSLRRSYEQYF. The CDR3 nucleotides are TGTGCCAGCAGCTTACGCAGATCCTACGAGCAGTACTTC.

This clonotype was found many times. V usage is TRBV28 and J usage is TRBJ2-7; 11 bases are a match to TRBD2. This CDR3 comprises 15 residues. Germline CDR1 reads MDHEN; CDR2 reads SYDVKM. V lost 5 bases, J lost 4 bases, and 7 bases stayed unmatched. For the CDR3, the DNA is TGTGCCAGCAGTCGGCCGGGACTAGCGGAATACGAGCAGTACTTC. This codes for CASSRPGLAEYEQYF.

The chain joins TRBV30 to TRBJ1-3; TRBD1 matches at 8 bases. Germline V gene sequence: CDR1 GTSNPN, CDR2 SVGIG (reference sequence). The CDR3 spans 17 residues. Losses at the gene ends were 0 bases for V and 4 bases for J; bases not matched to a gene: 11. The CDR3 coding sequence is TGTGCCTGGAGTGTACCAGGACGACAGGGGTTCGGAAACACCATATATTTT. Its translation is CAWSVPGRQGFGNTIYF.

Only a few counts were recorded for this clonotype. This rearrangement joins TRBV30 to TRBJ2-3; D call uncertain. The CDR3 length is 11 residues. Trimming left V 5 bases short and J 6 bases short, with 9 bases between. Germline V gene sequence: CDR1 GTSNPN, CDR2 SVGIG (reference sequence). The CDR3 sequence is CAWQQRDTQYF. CDR3 sequence (DNA): TGTGCCTGGCAACAAAGGGATACGCAGTATTTT.

This chain connects TRBV28 to TRBJ2-1; 10 positions match TRBD2. After removal of 3 bases from V and 12 bases from J, the junction contained 11 bases not matched to a gene. This CDR3 has 15 amino acids. Germline assignment: CDR1 MDHEN and CDR2 SYDVKM. The CDR3 region has the DNA TGTGCCAGCAGTTTTTCGGCTAGCGGGAGCCTGGGGCAGTTCTTC. Its protein product is CASSFSASGSLGQFF.

This clonotype occurred many times. The chain links TRBV7-2 to TRBJ1-2, with TRBD1 identical over 7 bases. The CDR3 is 15 amino acids. Trimming cost V 5 bases and J 1 base; bases outside gene matches: 7. The germline gives CDR1 SGHTA, CDR2 FQGNSA. CDR3 nucleotides: TGTGCCAGCAGCCTTAGGGACAGATTTAACTATGGCTACACCTTC. This sequence encodes CASSLRDRFNYGYTF.

Concerning this clonotype: Being one base from a much bigger clone, this may be a read error. Because the CDR3 is missing its conserved closing phenylalanine or tryptophan, this is likely a read error. This chain connects TRBV28 to TRBJ2-5; 7 nucleotides agree with TRBD2. V shed 2 bases and J 4 bases; nucleotides not matched to a gene: 7. CDR3 length: 15 residues. Germline-derived CDR1 and CDR2 are MDHEN and SYDVKM. This CDR3 is CASSLLSGTTETQYL. The DNA for the CDR3 is TGTGCCAGCAGTTTACTTTCGGGGACTACAGAGACCCAGTACCTC.

As regards this clonotype: The junction does not match germline at one end; this may be a read error. The chain joins TRBV11-2 to TRBJ2-7; D gene ambiguous. The CDR3 is 15 residues long. CDR1 is SGHAT and CDR2 is FQNNGV in the germline V gene. The CDR3 protein is CASSLEDGLSFEQYF. CDR3 DNA sequence: TGTGCCAGCAGCCTCGAGGACGGCCTTTCCTTCGAGCAGTACTTC.

The genes are TRBV7-8 and TRBJ2-7; D possibly uses TRBD1 or TRBD2 (5 bases each). Germline values: CDR1 SGHVS, CDR2 FQNEAQ. The CDR3 is made up of 16 amino acids. Trimming shortened V by 5 bases and J by 3 bases, and 20 bases separated the two germline ends. CDR3 region: CASSSRRGGLSYEQYF. Written as DNA, the CDR3 is TGTGCCAGCAGCAGCCGTCGGGGCGGCTTGAGCTACGAGCAGTACTTC.

This clonotype was found a few times. This chain connects TRBV19 to TRBJ1-5; a possible D gene is TRBD1 (6 bases). Trimming left V 7 bases short and J 1 base short, with 14 bases between. The CDR3 has 15 residues. Looked up from germline, CDR1 is LNHDA and CDR2 is SQIVND (reference sequence). The chain's CDR3 is CASNGGRASNQPQHF. In DNA form, the CDR3 reads TGTGCCAGTAATGGGGGCAGGGCCAGCAATCAGCCCCAGCATTTT.

This chain uses TRBV15 with TRBJ1-2, with a possible D match to TRBD1 (6 bases). Germline V CDR1 and CDR2: LNHNV, YYDKDF (reference sequence). V shed 2 bases and J shed 5 bases, with 9 bases lying between them. The CDR3 spans 13 residues. The CDR3 spells CATSRRTAYGYTF. CDR3 DNA: TGTGCCACCAGCAGACGGACAGCTTATGGCTACACCTTC.

CDR3 amino acids: CASSWTGVVRTDTQYF. CDR3 nucleotides: TGTGCCAGCAGCTGGACGGGTGTGGTTCGCACAGATACGCAGTATTTT. The chain links TRBV7-9 to TRBJ2-3, with unresolved D. V lost 4 bases, J lost 1 base, and 15 bases lay in between. This CDR3 is 16 amino acids long. CDR1 is SEHNR and CDR2 is FQNEAQ in the germline V gene (reference sequence).

This clonotype was counted a few times. This sequence joins TRBV7-2 and TRBJ1-5; no firm D call. This CDR3 comprises 15 residues. Looked up from germline, CDR1 is SGHTA and CDR2 is FQGNSA. The germline V and J ends were trimmed by 5 bases and 1 base, with 12 bases remaining between them. This chain's CDR3 is CASSAIHTSNQPQHF. CDR3 sequence (DNA): TGTGCCAGCAGCGCGATCCATACGAGCAATCAGCCCCAGCATTTT.

This clonotype has just a few counts. J is TRBJ1-4 and V is TRBV3-1; 8 bases line up with TRBD1. This CDR3 has 16 amino acids. Per germline, CDR1 LGHDT and CDR2 YNNKEL (reference sequence). Germline trimming cut 5 bases from V and 3 bases from J; bases unmatched to any gene: 8. The CDR3: CASSTGGPGPNEKLFF. Written as DNA, the CDR3 is TGTGCCAGCAGCACAGGGGGGCCGGGACCTAATGAAAAACTGTTTTTT.

This chain joins TRBV6-5 and TRBJ2-7; 14 bases map to TRBD2. This CDR3 comprises 17 residues. Trimming cost V 0 bases and J 0 bases; bases outside gene matches: 1. Germline CDR1 and CDR2: MNHEY and SVGAGI. CDR3 sequence reads: CASSYSGLAGGSYEQYF. DNA of the CDR3: TGTGCCAGCAGTTACTCAGGACTAGCGGGGGGCTCCTACGAGCAGTACTTC.

This clonotype was recorded many times. J is TRBJ2-5 and V is TRBV3-1; 13 nucleotides align to TRBD2. Trimming took 2 bases from V and 4 from J; bases not matched to a gene: 1. The CDR3 contains 15 residues. Per germline, CDR1 LGHDT and CDR2 YNNKEL (reference sequence). As DNA, the CDR3 is TGTGCCAGCAGCCAAACTAGCGGGGGGGGAGAGACCCAGTACTTC. Protein: CASSQTSGGGETQYF.

This clonotype was counted many times. The chain employs TRBV30 and TRBJ2-1, with D hard to call. The germline V gene encodes CDR1 GTSNPN and CDR2 SVGIG (reference sequence). This CDR3 comprises 14 residues. Trimming removed 3 bases at V and 0 bases at J, with 9 bases between. This CDR3 is CAWRYKSSYNEQFF. The CDR3 DNA reads TGTGCCTGGAGATACAAGAGCTCCTACAATGAGCAGTTCTTC.

The chain carries TRBV20-1 and TRBJ2-5; D perhaps matches TRBD2 (5 bases). V gave up 5 bases and J gave up 5 bases, with 15 bases separating them. Germline CDR1 and CDR2: DFQATT and SNEGSKA (reference sequence). The CDR3 sequence is 13 residues long. CDR3 coding DNA: TGCAGTGCTCTAGGTGGAGGAGCTGAGACCCAGTACTTC. It translates to CSALGGGAETQYF.

This clonotype showed up many times. This chain connects TRBV7-9 to TRBJ2-1; 11 bases match TRBD1. Germline V CDR1 and CDR2: SEHNR, FQNEAQ (reference sequence). Unmatched junction bases numbered 5, after V lost 5 bases and J lost 5 bases. The CDR3 loop spans 15 amino acids. The CDR3 DNA is TGTGCCAGCAGCGGGGGACAGGGGGTCCACAATGAGCAGTTCTTC. Its protein product is CASSGGQGVHNEQFF.

This clonotype was recorded at least ten times. J is TRBJ2-2 and V is TRBV4-1; 7 bases agree with TRBD1. The CDR3 is made up of 16 amino acids. Germline V gives CDR1 MGHRA, CDR2 YSYEKL. The trim removed 2 bases at V and 4 bases at J, leaving 7 bases unmatched. The CDR3 here is CASSQPTGVATGELFF. The CDR3 DNA sequence: TGCGCCAGCAGCCAACCAACAGGGGTGGCCACCGGGGAGCTGTTTTTT.

This clonotype has ten or more counts. The V call is TRBV12-3 or TRBV12-4, the J call TRBJ2-5, with D uncertain. V lost 7 bases, J lost 3 bases, and 12 bases lay in between. This CDR3 has 13 residues. CDR3 DNA: TGTGCCAGCACCTTGTCCCCGGAAGAGACCCAGTACTTC. The encoded protein is CASTLSPEETQYF.

Comment on this clonotype: At one end the junction does not follow the germline gene, possibly because of a read error. The chain is built from TRBV28 and TRBJ2-7; D unclear. Germline V gives CDR1 MDHEN, CDR2 SYDVKM. The CDR3 is 11 amino acids. In nucleotides, the CDR3 is TGTGCCAGCAGTTTCCTACACGACCAGTACTTC. This codes for CASSFLHDQYF.

About this clonotype itself: Sequence at one end of the junction differs from germline and may be a read error. V is TRBV4-3 and J is TRBJ2-7; 9 nucleotides line up with TRBD1. The CDR3 runs to 14 residues. Germline values: CDR1 LGHNA, CDR2 YSLEER. DNA for the CDR3: TGCGCCAGCAGCCCACAGGGGGCAACGGGCGAGCAGTGCTTC. This translates into CASSPQGATGEQCF.